The 23 T cell receptor beta chains reported below all come from one sample, sequenced in a study of blood T cell repertoires in COVID-19. Method: immunoSEQ multiplex PCR; TCRdb's copy keeps in-frame clones and lacks some. The sample has some 180,000 clones; roughly 90% are singletons. Sequenced input: peripheral blood. These receptors all stem from a man aged 50-60 years with acute or convalescent COVID-19.

V usage is TRBV9 and J usage is TRBJ2-3, with 11 bases aligning to TRBD2. The V gene's germline CDR1 is SGDLS and CDR2 YYNGEE. The CDR3 runs to 16 residues. Trimming took 0 bases from V and 6 from J; bases not matched to a gene: 6. The CDR3 DNA reads as TGTGCCAGCAGCGTAGTATCTAGCGGGAGGCTTGATACGCAGTATTTT. Translating it yields CASSVVSSGRLDTQYF. Supplemented by reference TRBV9 and TRBJ2-3, the full variable domain reads DSGVTQTPKHLITATGQRVTLRCSPRSGDLSVYWYQQSLDQGLQFLIQYYNGEERAKGNILERFSAQQFPDLHSELNLSSLELGDSALYFCASSVVSSGRLDTQYFGPGTRLTVL.

The chain joins TRBV7-2 to TRBJ2-5; 11 nucleotides align to TRBD2. The CDR3 length is 16 residues. The J segment lost 2 bases and the V segment lost 0 bases, leaving 2 bases of the junction unmatched. Germline lookup yields CDR1 SGHTA and CDR2 FQGNSA. CDR3 nucleotide sequence: TGTGCCAGCAGCTTAGCTAGCGGGGGGGGTCAAGAGACCCAGTACTTC. Protein: CASSLASGGGQETQYF.

The table lists this clone with a count of one. This CDR3 is also generated by other DNA sequences in the sample. V is TRBV2 and J is TRBJ1-1; tentative D call: TRBD1 (6 bases). This CDR3 comprises 13 residues. The germline V and J ends were trimmed by 4 bases and 4 bases, with 10 bases remaining between them. Germline assignment: CDR1 SNHLY and CDR2 FYNNEI. The CDR3 reads CASSGQGGTEAFF. The CDR3 DNA sequence: TGTGCCAGCAGTGGTCAAGGGGGCACTGAAGCTTTCTTT.

V and J are TRBV19 and TRBJ2-1; D gene uncertain. V was shortened by 3 bases and J by 1 base, with 7 bases between the two germline ends. Germline V gene lookup returns CDR1 LNHDA and CDR2 SQIVND (reference sequence). The CDR3 sequence is 14 residues long. CDR3 residues: CASSMVQSYNEQFF. Here the CDR3 DNA reads TGTGCCAGTAGTATGGTACAATCCTACAATGAGCAGTTCTTC.

The rearrangement joins TRBV3-1 (or the pseudogene TRBV3-2) to TRBJ1-1; D not resolved. This CDR3 spans 12 amino acids. The germline gives CDR1 LGHDT, CDR2 YNNKEL (reference sequence). V was cut by 7 bases and J by 3 bases, with 9 bases left in between. DNA of the CDR3: TGTGCCAGCAACTGGGGAGACACTGAAGCTTTCTTT. Its translation is CASNWGDTEAFF.

J is TRBJ1-2 and V is TRBV7-9; 7 bases match TRBD1. Germline V CDR1 and CDR2: SEHNR, FQNEAQ (reference sequence). CDR3 length: 13 residues. V was clipped by 5 bases and J by 8 bases; unmatched bases: 8. CDR3 region: CASSTETGTGYTF. In nucleotides, the CDR3 is TGTGCCAGCAGCACTGAGACAGGGACCGGCTACACCTTC.

The chain couples TRBV28 to TRBJ2-1; 8 bases line up with TRBD1. V trimming: 7 bases; J trimming: 10 bases; junction bases outside the gene matches: 6. The germline V gene has CDR1 MDHEN and CDR2 SYDVKM. The CDR3 covers 12 residues. The CDR3 bases are TGTGCCAGCACCCCAGGGGGCTGGGAGCAGTTCTTC. Residues: CASTPGGWEQFF.

The chain is built from TRBV4-3 and TRBJ2-3, with D perhaps TRBD1 (7 bases). There are 17 residues in the CDR3. Germline V gene lookup returns CDR1 LGHNA and CDR2 YSLEER. V dropped 2 bases and J dropped 0 bases, with 15 bases sitting between them. CDR3 protein: CASSQRTGDSSTDTQYF. As DNA, the CDR3 is TGCGCCAGCAGCCAACGTACAGGGGACTCGAGCACAGATACGCAGTATTTT.

The chain uses TRBV5-5 and TRBJ2-1; D remains unclear. The V gene lost 5 bases and the J gene lost 7 bases, with 25 bases spanning the gap. This CDR3 has 17 residues. Looked up from germline, CDR1 is SGHKS and CDR2 is YYEKEE (reference sequence). CDR3 in amino acids: CASRFSPRFIPGNEQFF. For the CDR3, the DNA is TGTGCCAGCAGGTTTTCTCCGAGATTCATCCCCGGGAATGAGCAGTTCTTC.

V gene TRBV5-8 combines with J gene TRBJ2-6, with D possibly being TRBD1 (5 bases). Trimming removed 2 bases from V and 2 bases from J, with 8 bases in between. This CDR3 spans 15 amino acids. The germline CDR1 and CDR2 sequences are SGHTS and YDEGEE. This chain's CDR3 is CASSLLGAGANVLTF. CDR3 DNA sequence: TGTGCCAGCAGCTTATTAGGGGCTGGGGCCAACGTCCTGACTTTC.

V is TRBV29-1 and J is TRBJ1-4; TRBD1 agrees at 7 bases. V lost 4 bases, J lost 0 bases, and 2 bases stayed unmatched. The germline V gene has CDR1 SQVTM and CDR2 ANQGSEA. The CDR3 totals 14 residues. The CDR3 loop reads CSVATGATNEKLFF. CDR3 nucleotides: TGCAGCGTTGCAACAGGGGCAACTAATGAAAAACTGTTTTTT. Complete variable domain (other parts from reference TRBV29-1 and TRBJ1-4): SAVISQKPSRDICQRGTSLTIQCQVDSQVTMMFWYRQQPGQSLTLIATANQGSEATYESGFVIDKFPISRPNLTFSTLTVSNMSPEDSSIYLCSVATGATNEKLFFGSGTQLSVL.

The chain employs TRBV19 and TRBJ1-1, with D possibly being TRBD1 (5 bases). Germline lookup yields CDR1 LNHDA and CDR2 SQIVND (reference sequence). Trimming stripped 7 bases from V and 11 bases from J, with 26 bases between. CDR3 length: 15 residues. The CDR3 is CASKYSGVGMSYAFF. The CDR3 DNA reads as TGTGCCAGTAAATATTCGGGGGTAGGGATGTCATACGCTTTCTTT. The variable domain in full, with the rest retrieved from reference TRBV19 and TRBJ1-1, is DGGITQSPKYLFRKEGQNVTLSCEQNLNHDAMYWYRQDPGQGLRLIYYSQIVNDFQKGDIAEGYSVSREKKESFPLTVTSAQKNPTAFYLCASKYSGVGMSYAFFGQGTRLTVV.

This chain joins TRBV10-3 and TRBJ2-2; D not certain. Germline assignment: CDR1 ENHRY and CDR2 SYGVKD. This CDR3 is built from 13 residues. V gave up 4 bases and J gave up 6 bases, with 9 bases separating them. The CDR3 DNA sequence: TGTGCCATCAGTGGAGGTGGCGCCGGGGAGCTGTTTTTT. Protein sequence: CAISGGGAGELFF.

Here the CDR3 reads CASSLSGYGYTF. The CDR3 DNA follows: TGTGCCAGCAGTTTATCAGGCTATGGCTACACCTTC. The J gene is TRBJ1-2, the V gene TRBV28, with D hard to call. V shed 1 base and J shed 4 bases, with 4 bases lying between them. This CDR3 region has 12 residues. Germline V gene data show CDR1 as MDHEN and CDR2 as SYDVKM.

The chain has TRBV7-9 and TRBJ2-1; D is perhaps TRBD1 (6 bases). Trimming removed 4 bases at V and 12 bases at J, with 10 bases between. The CDR3 consists of 11 residues. CDR1 is SEHNR, CDR2 FQNEAQ, per germline (reference sequence). CDR3 in amino acids: CASSSDRPQFF. The CDR3 DNA sequence: TGTGCCAGCAGCTCCGACAGGCCGCAGTTCTTC.

This chain joins TRBV7-7 and TRBJ2-7, with a possible D match to TRBD2 (5 bases). The CDR3 covers 16 residues. Germline values: CDR1 SSHAT, CDR2 FNYEAQ (reference sequence). The CDR3 protein is CASSLRGTSGSYEQYV. The CDR3 DNA reads TGTGCTAGCAGCTTGCGAGGCACCTCGGGGTCCTACGAGCAGTACGTC.

The chain combines TRBV15 with TRBJ2-2; 7 bases match TRBD1. Germline CDR1 reads LNHNV; CDR2 reads YYDKDF (reference sequence). This CDR3 region has 15 residues. V was pared by 3 bases and J by 1 base, with 2 bases of the junction left unmatched. CDR3 coding DNA: TGTGCCACCAGCAGCGACAGGGTGAACACCGGGGAGCTGTTTTTT. Translating gives CATSSDRVNTGELFF.

This clone was counted between two and nine times. CDR3: CASSIRQGFVMNTEAFF. Here the CDR3 DNA reads TGTGCCAGTAGTATCCGACAGGGGTTTGTGATGAACACTGAAGCTTTCTTT. The rearrangement uses TRBV19 and TRBJ1-1; 8 bases align to TRBD1. Losses at the gene ends were 3 bases for V and 0 bases for J; bases not matched to a gene: 9. The V gene's germline CDR1 is LNHDA and CDR2 SQIVND (reference sequence). The CDR3 has 17 residues.

The chain recombines TRBV14 with TRBJ2-5; no firm D call. The CDR3 runs 12 residues. In germline, CDR1 is SGHDN, CDR2 FVKESK. V was shortened by 2 bases and J by 5 bases, with 6 bases between the two germline ends. CDR3 protein: CASSQNGETQYF. CDR3 nucleotides: TGTGCCAGCAGCCAAAATGGCGAGACCCAGTACTTC. Looking up the rest from reference TRBV14 and TRBJ2-5 gives the full variable domain: EAGVTQFPSHSVIEKGQTVTLRCDPISGHDNLYWYRRVMGKEIKFLLHFVKESKQDESGMPNNRFLAERTGGTYSTLKVQPAELEDSGVYFCASSQNGETQYFGPGTRLLVL.

This clone was recorded only once. V usage is TRBV7-2 and J usage is TRBJ1-1; TRBD1 matches at 7 bases. CDR3 length: 13 residues. V shed 1 base and J 4 bases; nucleotides not matched to a gene: 0. Germline CDR1 SGHTA, CDR2 FQGNSA. This CDR3 reads CASSLGQGTEAFF. DNA of the CDR3: TGTGCCAGCAGCTTAGGACAGGGCACTGAAGCTTTCTTT.

The chain joins TRBV11-2 to TRBJ1-4; D unclear. The V end lost 5 bases, the J end lost 7 bases, and 14 bases lay between the germline ends. Per the germline V gene, CDR1 is SGHAT and CDR2 is FQNNGV. This CDR3 comprises 14 residues. CDR3 sequence: CASSRGRVSEKLFF. CDR3 bases: TGTGCCAGCAGCCGTGGCCGGGTTAGTGAAAAACTGTTTTTT.

The chain links TRBV6-6 to TRBJ1-2; D possibly corresponds to TRBD1 (5 bases). The CDR3 runs 12 residues. Germline V gives CDR1 MNHNY, CDR2 SVGAGI (reference sequence). V gave up 6 bases and J gave up 4 bases, with 9 bases separating them. The CDR3 sequence is CASRKDSYGYTF. CDR3 in DNA: TGTGCCAGCAGAAAAGACAGCTATGGCTACACCTTC.

This chain joins TRBV4-1 and TRBJ2-3; TRBD2 aligns across 13 bases. Germline CDR1 MGHRA, CDR2 YSYEKL. V trimming: 4 bases; J trimming: 3 bases; junction bases outside the gene matches: 7. This CDR3 spans 17 amino acids. CDR3 DNA sequence: TGCGCCAGCAGCCGCGGACTAGCGGGAGTTTCGACAGATACGCAGTATTTT. This sequence encodes CASSRGLAGVSTDTQYF.